This TCR beta chain derives from a study of post-analysis software for immune sequencing data. Study-level results: Controls showed lower frequencies than patients for 5 or 6 TRBV segments, and TRBV5-6, TRBV5-1 and TRBV20-1 were among these.

The CDR3 loop spans 17 amino acids. V shed 4 bases, J shed 4 bases, and the junction held 6 bases outside the gene matches. Germline loops: CDR1 SGHRS, CDR2 YFSETQ. Presence of unique molecular identifiers characterized the TCR beta cDNA libraries. MiXCR, run by TCRdb on the PCR reads, gives a single entry per CDR3 protein. The sample lists hundreds of thousands of distinct CDR3 sequences, roughly three fifths occurring once. In regard to this clonotype: The antigen remains undetermined.

The sequence derives from a girl aged 2-10 years with multiple sclerosis. The J gene is TRBJ2-3, the V gene TRBV5-1; 16 bases line up with TRBD2. The sequenced sample was blood. CDR3 bases: TGCGCCAGCAGCCCCGGGACTAGCGGGGGGGAGGCAGATACGCAGTATTTT. It specifies CASSPGTSGGEADTQYF.